This TCR beta chain was retrieved from a study of CD4+ T cells in melanoma. CDR3 length: 14 residues. Germline V gene lookup returns CDR1 SGHTA and CDR2 FQGNSA. V was clipped by 3 bases and J by 10 bases, with 16 bases between them. A note on this clone: Its antigen remains unidentified.

Study-level results: A reported correlation linked neoantigen-specific CD4+ T cells to CD8+, macrophage and B cell function.

Data came from immunoSEQ multiplex PCR; TCRdb stores just in-frame clones and leaves some out. The data contain some 5,800 clones, less than 70% of them seen just once; the ten biggest clones take up approximately 25%. The chain uses TRBV7-2 and TRBJ1-5; tentatively, D is TRBD1 (5 bases). Sequencing was performed on cells from a culture (not recorded whether cultured in vitro). The TCR originated in a human donor with melanoma. CDR3 bases: TGTGCCAGCAGCTTGGGGGGTGAAGGCCGTCCCCAGCATTTT. As protein: CASSLGGEGRPQHF.